The TCR beta chain described here comes from a study of blood T cell repertoires in COVID-19. Across the study: Whether acute or convalescent, the COVID-19 samples came from the United States, Italy and Spain. T cells, B-cell-depleted T cells, or PBMCs supplied cDNA or gDNA.

In the source study's methods: Amplifying reference gene primers gave estimates of nucleated cell counts. Only in-frame clones appear in the TCRdb table, and some are missing; sequencing was by immunoSEQ multiplex PCR. Clone size and V and J calls were adopted from that table, with D and trimming inferred from the DNA. The table lists about 180,000 clones, approximately 80% of them singletons. V shed 6 bases, J shed 3 bases, and the junction held 1 base outside the gene matches. The germline gives CDR1 SNHLY, CDR2 FYNNEI. The CDR3 contains 13 residues. The source is a human donor in a cohort sampled during active COVID-19. J is TRBJ2-5 and V is TRBV2, with TRBD2 identical over 10 bases. Material: peripheral blood. CDR3 nucleotide sequence: TGTGCCAGCAGGCTAGCGGGGGAAGAGACCCAGTACTTC. This gives the protein CASRLAGEETQYF.